This T cell receptor (beta chain) was identified during a study of T cell responses to AZD1222 COVID-19 vaccine. Study-wide points: Females outnumbered males among donors, who were mostly white British; clonal diversity was possibly underestimated. Nearly half of the spike-specific TCRs reportedly recognize variant regions that carry no mutations.

CDR3 length equals 18 residues. Trimming shortened V by 0 bases and J by 0 bases, and 13 bases separated the two germline ends. CDR1 is SGHTS and CDR2 is YDEGEE in the germline V gene. Comment on this clone: Its antigen is not known.

Repertoires were generated with immunoSEQ multiplex PCR, while TCRdb's copy carries only in-frame clones and drops some. Here the sample spans around 81,000 clones, approximately 90% being singletons. The origin of this receptor is an adult who received the AZD1222 COVID-19 vaccine. The chain is built from TRBV5-8 and TRBJ2-6; unclear D gene. Sequencing was performed on peripheral blood, taken 28 days after the second AZD1222 dose. The CDR3 sequence is CASSLAGTSSSGANVLTF. The CDR3, as DNA: TGTGCCAGCAGCTTGGCAGGAACCTCCAGCTCTGGGGCCAACGTCCTGACTTTC.